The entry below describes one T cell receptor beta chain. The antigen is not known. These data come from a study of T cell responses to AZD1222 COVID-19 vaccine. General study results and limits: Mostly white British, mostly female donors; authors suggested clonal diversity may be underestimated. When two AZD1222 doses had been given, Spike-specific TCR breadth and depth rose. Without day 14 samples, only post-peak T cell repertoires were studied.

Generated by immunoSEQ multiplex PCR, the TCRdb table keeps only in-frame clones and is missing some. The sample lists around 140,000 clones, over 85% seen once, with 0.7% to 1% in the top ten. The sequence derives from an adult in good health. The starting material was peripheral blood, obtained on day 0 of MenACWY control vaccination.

This CDR3 is CASSPRLGRGPPDTQYF. The CDR3 DNA sequence: TGTGCCAGCAGCCCCCGGCTGGGGCGCGGTCCCCCAGATACGCAGTATTTT. This chain uses TRBV7-9 with TRBJ2-3, with a tentative D call TRBD1 (5 bases). V gave up 5 bases and J gave up 4 bases, with 22 bases separating them. This CDR3 has 17 amino acids. Germline CDR1 and CDR2: SEHNR and FQNEAQ (reference sequence).